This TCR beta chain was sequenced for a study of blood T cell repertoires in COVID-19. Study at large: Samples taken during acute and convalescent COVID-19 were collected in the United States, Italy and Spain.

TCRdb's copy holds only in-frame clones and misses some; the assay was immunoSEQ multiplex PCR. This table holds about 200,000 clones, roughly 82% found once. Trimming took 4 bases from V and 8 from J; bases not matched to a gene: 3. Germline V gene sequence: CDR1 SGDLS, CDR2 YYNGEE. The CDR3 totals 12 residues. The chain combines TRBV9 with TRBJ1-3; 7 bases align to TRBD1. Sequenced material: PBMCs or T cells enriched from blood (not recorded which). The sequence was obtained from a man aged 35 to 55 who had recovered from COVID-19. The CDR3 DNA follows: TGTGCCAGCAGCCGGGACAGCGACACCATATATTTT. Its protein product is CASSRDSDTIYF.